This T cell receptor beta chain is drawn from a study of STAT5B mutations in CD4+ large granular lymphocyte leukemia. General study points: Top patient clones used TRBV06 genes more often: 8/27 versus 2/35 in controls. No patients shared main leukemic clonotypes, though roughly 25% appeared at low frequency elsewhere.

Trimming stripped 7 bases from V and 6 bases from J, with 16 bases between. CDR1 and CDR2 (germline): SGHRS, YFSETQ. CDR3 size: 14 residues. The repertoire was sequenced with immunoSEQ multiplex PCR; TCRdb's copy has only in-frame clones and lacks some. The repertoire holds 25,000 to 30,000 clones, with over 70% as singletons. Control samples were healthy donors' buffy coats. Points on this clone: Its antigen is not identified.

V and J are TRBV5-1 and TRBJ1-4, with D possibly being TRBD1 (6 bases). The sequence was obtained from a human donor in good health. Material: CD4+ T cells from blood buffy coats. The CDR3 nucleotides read TGCGCCAGCGCTTACGGGACAACCGATGAAAAACTGTTTTTT. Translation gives CASAYGTTDEKLFF.